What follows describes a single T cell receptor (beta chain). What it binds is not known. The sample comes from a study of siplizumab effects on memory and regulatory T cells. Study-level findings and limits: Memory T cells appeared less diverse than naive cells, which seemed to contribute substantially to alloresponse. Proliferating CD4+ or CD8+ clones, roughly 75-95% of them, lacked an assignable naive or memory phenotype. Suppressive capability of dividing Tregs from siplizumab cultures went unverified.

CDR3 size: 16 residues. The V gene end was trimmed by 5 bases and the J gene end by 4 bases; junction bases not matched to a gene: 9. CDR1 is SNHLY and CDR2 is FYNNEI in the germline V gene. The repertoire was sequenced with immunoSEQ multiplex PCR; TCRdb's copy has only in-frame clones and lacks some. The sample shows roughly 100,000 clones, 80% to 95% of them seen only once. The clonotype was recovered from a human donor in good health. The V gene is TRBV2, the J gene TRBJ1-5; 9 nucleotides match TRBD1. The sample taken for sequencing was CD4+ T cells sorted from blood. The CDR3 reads CASSKEQGARNQPQHF. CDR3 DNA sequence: TGTGCCAGCAGTAAAGAACAGGGGGCGCGAAATCAGCCCCAGCATTTT.